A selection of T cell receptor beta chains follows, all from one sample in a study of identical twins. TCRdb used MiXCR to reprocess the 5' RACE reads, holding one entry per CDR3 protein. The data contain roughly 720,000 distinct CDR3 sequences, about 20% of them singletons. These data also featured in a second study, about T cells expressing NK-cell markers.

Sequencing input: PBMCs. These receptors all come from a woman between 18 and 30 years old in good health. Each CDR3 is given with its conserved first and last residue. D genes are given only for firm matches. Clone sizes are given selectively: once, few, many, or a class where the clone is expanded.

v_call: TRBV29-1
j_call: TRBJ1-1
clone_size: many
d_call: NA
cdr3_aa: CSVDGENTEAFF
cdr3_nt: TGCAGCGTTGATGGGGAAAACACTGAAGCTTTCTTT

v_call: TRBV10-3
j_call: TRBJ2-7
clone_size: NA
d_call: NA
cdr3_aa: CAIQEFAANSQYEQYF
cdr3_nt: TGTGCCATCCAAGAATTTGCGGCTAACTCTCAATACGAGCAGTACTTC

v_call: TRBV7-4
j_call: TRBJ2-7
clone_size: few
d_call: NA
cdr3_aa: CASSSPPQGIPYEQYF
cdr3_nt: TGTGCCAGCAGCTCCCCGCCACAGGGAATCCCCTACGAGCAGTACTTC

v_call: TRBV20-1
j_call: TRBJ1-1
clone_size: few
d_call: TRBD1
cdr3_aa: CSAPGTGAYAFF
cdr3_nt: TGCAGTGCTCCCGGGACAGGGGCCTACGCTTTCTTT

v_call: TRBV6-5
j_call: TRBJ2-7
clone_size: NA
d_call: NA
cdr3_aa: CASSYSWGSGGAYEQYF
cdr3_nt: TGTGCCAGCAGTTACTCCTGGGGCAGCGGAGGAGCCTACGAGCAGTACTTC

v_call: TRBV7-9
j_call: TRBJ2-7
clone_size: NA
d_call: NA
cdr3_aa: CASSLAFGYSYEQYF
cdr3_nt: TGTGCCAGCAGCTTAGCGTTCGGATACTCCTACGAGCAGTACTTC

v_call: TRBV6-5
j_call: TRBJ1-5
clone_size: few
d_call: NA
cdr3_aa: CASSYSGGSNQPQHF
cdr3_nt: TGTGCCAGCAGTTACTCCGGGGGAAGCAATCAGCCCCAGCATTTT

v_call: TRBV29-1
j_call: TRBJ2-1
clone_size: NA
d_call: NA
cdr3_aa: CSVARASYNEQFF
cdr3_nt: TGCAGCGTCGCCAGGGCGTCCTACAATGAGCAGTTCTTC

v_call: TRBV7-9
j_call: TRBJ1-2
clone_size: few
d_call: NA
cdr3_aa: CASSLGFGSYTF
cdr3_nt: TGTGCCAGCAGCTTAGGGTTTGGAAGCTACACCTTC

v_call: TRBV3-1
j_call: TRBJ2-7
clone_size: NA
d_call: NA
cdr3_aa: CASSQTPREQYF
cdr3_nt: TGTGCCAGCAGCCAAACTCCTAGAGAGCAGTACTTC

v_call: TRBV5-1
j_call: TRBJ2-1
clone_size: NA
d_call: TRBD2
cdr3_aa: CASSSGTSGVGYNEQFF
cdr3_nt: TGCGCCAGCAGCAGCGGGACTAGCGGGGTCGGGTACAATGAGCAGTTCTTC